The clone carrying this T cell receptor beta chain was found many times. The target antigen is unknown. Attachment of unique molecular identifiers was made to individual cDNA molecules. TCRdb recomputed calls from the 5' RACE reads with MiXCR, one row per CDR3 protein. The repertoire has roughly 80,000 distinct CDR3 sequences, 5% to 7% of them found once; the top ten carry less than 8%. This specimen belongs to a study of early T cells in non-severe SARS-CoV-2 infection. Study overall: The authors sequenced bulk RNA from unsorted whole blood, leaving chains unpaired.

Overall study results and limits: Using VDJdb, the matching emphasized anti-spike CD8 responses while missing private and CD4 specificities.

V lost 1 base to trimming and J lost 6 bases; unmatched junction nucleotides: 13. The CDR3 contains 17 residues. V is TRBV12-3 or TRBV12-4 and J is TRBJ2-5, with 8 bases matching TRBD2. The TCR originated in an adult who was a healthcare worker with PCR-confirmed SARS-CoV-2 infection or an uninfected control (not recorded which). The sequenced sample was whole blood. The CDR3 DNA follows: TGTGCCAGCAGTTTAGATGGCCAGCGGGGGAGGGGGAAGACCCAGTACTTC. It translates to CASSLDGQRGRGKTQYF.